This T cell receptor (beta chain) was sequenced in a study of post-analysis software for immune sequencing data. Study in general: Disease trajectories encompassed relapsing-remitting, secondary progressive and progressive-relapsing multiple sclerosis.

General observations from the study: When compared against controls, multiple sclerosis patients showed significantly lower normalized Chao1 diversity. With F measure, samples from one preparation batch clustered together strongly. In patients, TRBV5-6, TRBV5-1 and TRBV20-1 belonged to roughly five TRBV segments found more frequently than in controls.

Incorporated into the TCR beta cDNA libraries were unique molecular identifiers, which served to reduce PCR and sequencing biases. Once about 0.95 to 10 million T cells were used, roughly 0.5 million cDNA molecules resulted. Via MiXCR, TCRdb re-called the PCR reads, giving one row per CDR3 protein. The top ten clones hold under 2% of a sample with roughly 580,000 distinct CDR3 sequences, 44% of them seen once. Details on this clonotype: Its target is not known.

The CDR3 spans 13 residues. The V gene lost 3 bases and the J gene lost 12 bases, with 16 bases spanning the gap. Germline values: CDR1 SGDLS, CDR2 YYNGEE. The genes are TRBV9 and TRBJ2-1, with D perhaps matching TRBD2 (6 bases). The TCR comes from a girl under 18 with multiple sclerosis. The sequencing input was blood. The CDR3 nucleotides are TGTGCCAGCAGCGCCACACCCGGGGGAGTGCAGTTCTTC. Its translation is CASSATPGGVQFF.